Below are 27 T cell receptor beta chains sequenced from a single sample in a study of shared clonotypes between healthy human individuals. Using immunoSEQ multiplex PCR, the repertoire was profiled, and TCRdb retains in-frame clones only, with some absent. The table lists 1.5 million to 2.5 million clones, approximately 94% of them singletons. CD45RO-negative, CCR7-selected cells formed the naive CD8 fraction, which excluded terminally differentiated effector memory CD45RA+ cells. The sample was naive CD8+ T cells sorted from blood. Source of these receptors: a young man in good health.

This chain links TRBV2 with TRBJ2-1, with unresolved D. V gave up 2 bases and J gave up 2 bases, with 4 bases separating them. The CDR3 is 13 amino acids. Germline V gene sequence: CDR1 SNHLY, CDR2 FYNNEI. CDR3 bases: TGTGCCAGCAGTGAACCCCCCTACAATGAGCAGTTCTTC. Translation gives CASSEPPYNEQFF.

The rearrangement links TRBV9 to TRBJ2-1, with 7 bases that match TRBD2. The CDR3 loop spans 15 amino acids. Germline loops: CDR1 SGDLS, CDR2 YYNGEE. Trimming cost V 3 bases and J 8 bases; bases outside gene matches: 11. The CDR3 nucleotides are TGTGCCAGCAGCGCATCCGGGACTATCATCGATGAGCAGTTCTTC. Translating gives CASSASGTIIDEQFF.

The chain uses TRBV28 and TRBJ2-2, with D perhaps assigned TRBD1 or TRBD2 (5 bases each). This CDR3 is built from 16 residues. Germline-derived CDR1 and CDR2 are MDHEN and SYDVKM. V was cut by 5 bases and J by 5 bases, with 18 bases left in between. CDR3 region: CASSTRGPFGTGELFF. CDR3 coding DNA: TGTGCCAGCAGTACACGGGGCCCCTTCGGGACCGGGGAGCTGTTTTTT.

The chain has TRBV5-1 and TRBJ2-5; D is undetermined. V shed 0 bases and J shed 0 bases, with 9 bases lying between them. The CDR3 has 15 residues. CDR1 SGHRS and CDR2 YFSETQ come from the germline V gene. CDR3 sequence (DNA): TGCGCCAGCAGCTTGGAGGTTGACTACCAAGAGACCCAGTACTTC. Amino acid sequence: CASSLEVDYQETQYF.

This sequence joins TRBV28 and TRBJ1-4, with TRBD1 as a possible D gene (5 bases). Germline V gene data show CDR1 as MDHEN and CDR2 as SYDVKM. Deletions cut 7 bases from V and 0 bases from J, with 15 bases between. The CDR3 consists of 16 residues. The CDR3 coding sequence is TGTGCCAGCACCTCCAACAGGCAGACAACTAATGAAAAACTGTTTTTT. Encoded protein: CASTSNRQTTNEKLFF. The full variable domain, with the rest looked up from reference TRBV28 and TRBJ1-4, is DVKVTQSSRYLVKRTGEKVFLECVQDMDHENMFWYRQDPGLGLRLIYFSYDVKMKEKGDIPEGYSVSREKKERFSLILESASTNQTSMYLCASTSNRQTTNEKLFFGSGTQLSVL.

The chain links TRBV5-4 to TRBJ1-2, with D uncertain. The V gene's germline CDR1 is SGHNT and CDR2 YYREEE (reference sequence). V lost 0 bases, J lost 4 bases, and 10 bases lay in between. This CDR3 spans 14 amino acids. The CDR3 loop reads CASSLEGSGYGYTF. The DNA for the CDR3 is TGTGCCAGCAGCTTGGAGGGCTCGGGCTATGGCTACACCTTC.

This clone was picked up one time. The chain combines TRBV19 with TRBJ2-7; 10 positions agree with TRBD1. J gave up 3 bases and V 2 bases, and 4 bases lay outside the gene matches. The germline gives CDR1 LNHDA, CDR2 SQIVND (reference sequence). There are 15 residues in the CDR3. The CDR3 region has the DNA TGTGCCAGTAGTATACCCCGGGACAGGGGCTACGAGCAGTACTTC. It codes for CASSIPRDRGYEQYF.

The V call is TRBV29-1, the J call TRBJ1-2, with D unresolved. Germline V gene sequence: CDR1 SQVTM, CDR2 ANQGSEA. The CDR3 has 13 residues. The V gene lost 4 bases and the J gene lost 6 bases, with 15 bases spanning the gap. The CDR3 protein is CSVVWGDYDGYTF. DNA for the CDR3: TGCAGCGTTGTATGGGGAGATTACGATGGCTACACCTTC.

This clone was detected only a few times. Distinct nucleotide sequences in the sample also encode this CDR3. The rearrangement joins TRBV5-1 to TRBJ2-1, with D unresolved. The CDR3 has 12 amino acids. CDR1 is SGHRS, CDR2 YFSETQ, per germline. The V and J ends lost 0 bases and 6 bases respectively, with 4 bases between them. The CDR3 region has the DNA TGCGCCAGCAGCTTGGAGGGCAATGAGCAGTTCTTC. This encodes CASSLEGNEQFF.

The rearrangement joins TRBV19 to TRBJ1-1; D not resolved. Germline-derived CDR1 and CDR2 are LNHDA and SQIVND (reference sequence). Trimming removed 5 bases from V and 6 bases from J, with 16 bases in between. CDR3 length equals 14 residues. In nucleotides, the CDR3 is TGTGCCAGTAGTGACCGCGGCGAAGGGCCTGAAGCTTTCTTT. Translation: CASSDRGEGPEAFF.

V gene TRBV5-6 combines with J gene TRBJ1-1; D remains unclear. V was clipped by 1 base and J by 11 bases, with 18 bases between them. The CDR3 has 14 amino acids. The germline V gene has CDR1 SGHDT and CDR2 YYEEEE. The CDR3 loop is CASSLKTFTVGAFF. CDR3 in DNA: TGTGCCAGCAGCTTGAAGACATTTACGGTTGGGGCTTTCTTT.

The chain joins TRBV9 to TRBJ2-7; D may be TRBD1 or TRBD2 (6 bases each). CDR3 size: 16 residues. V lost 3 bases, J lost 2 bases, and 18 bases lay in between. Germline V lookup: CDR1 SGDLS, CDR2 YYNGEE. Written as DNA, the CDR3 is TGTGCCAGCAGCGGAGGGGGGCGGAGAGGGGCCTACGAGCAGTACTTC. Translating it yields CASSGGGRRGAYEQYF.

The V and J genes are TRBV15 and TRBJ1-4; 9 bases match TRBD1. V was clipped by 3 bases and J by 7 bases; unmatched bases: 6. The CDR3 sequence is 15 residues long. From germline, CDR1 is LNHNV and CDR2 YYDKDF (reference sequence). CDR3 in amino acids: CATSSEQGAREKLFF. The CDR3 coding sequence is TGTGCCACCAGCAGTGAACAGGGGGCGCGTGAAAAACTGTTTTTT.

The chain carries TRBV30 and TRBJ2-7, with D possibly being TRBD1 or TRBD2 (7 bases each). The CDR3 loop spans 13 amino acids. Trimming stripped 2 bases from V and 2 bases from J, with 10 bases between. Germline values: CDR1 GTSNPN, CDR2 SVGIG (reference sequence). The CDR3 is CAWSQGGTYEQYF. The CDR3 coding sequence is TGTGCCTGGAGTCAGGGGGGGACCTACGAGCAGTACTTC.

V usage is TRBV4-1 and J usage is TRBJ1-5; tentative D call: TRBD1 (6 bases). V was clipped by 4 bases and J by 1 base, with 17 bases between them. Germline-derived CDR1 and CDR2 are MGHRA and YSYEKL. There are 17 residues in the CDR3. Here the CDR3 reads CASSLYPGGGSNQPQHF. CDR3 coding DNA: TGCGCCAGCAGCCTATACCCCGGGGGCGGGAGCAATCAGCCCCAGCATTTT.

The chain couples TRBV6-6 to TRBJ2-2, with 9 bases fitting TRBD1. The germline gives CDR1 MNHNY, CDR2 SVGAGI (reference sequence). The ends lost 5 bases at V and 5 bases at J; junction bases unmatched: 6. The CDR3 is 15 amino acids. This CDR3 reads CASSPRTGVTGELFF. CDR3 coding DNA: TGTGCCAGCAGTCCGCGGACAGGGGTAACCGGGGAGCTGTTTTTT.

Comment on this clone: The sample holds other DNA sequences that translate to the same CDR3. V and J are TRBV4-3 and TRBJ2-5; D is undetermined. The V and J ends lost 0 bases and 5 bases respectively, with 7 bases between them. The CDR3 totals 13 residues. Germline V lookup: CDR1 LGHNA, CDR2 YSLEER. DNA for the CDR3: TGCGCCAGCAGCCAAGAACTCCGGGAGACCCAGTACTTC. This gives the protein CASSQELRETQYF.

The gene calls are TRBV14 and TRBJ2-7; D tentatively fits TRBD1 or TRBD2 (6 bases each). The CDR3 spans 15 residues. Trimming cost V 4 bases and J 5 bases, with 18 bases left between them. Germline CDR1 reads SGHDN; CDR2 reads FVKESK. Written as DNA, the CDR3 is TGTGCCAGCAGCCGCCGAGGTACGGGGGCGGACGAGCAGTACTTC. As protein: CASSRRGTGADEQYF.

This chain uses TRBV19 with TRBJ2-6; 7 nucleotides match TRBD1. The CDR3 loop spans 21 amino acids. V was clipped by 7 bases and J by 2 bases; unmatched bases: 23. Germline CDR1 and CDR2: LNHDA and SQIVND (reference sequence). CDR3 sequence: CASTKPELLTGFPAGANVLTF. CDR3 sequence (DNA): TGTGCCAGTACGAAACCAGAACTCCTGACAGGGTTCCCCGCTGGGGCCAACGTCCTGACTTTC.

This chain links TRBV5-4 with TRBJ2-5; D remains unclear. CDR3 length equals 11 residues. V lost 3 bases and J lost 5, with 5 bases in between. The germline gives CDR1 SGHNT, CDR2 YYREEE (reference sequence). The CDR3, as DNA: TGTGCCAGCAGCTCTATGGAGACCCAGTACTTC. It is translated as CASSSMETQYF.

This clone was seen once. CDR3 amino acids: CASSEGASGSYEQYF. The CDR3 nucleotides read TGTGCCAGCAGCGAGGGGGCTAGCGGCTCCTACGAGCAGTACTTC. This rearrangement joins TRBV9 to TRBJ2-7; D may be TRBD1 or TRBD2 (7 bases each). The length of the CDR3 is 15 residues. Trimming took off 3 bases at V and 0 bases at J, with 13 bases between the two ends. CDR1 SGDLS and CDR2 YYNGEE come from the germline V gene.

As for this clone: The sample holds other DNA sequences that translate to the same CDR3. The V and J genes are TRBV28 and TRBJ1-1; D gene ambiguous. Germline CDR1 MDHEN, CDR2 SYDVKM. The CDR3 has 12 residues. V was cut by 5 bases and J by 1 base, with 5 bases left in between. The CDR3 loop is CASSPPNTEAFF. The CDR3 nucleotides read TGTGCCAGCAGTCCACCGAACACTGAAGCTTTCTTT.

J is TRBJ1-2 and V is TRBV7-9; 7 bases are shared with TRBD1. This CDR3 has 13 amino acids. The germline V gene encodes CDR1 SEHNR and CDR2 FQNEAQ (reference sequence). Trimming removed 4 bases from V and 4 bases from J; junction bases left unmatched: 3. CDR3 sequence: CASSSGGIYGYTF. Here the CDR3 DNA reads TGTGCCAGCAGCTCAGGGGGGATCTATGGCTACACCTTC.

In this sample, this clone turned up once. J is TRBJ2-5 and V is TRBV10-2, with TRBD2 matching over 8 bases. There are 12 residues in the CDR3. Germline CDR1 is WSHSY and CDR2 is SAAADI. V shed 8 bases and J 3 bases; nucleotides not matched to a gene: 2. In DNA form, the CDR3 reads TGCGCCAGCCGGGGGGGTGAAGAGACCCAGTACTTC. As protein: CASRGGEETQYF.

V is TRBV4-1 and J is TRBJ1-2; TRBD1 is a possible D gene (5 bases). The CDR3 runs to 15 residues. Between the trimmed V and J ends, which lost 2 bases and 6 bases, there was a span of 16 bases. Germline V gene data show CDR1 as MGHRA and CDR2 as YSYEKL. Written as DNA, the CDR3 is TGCGCCAGCAGCCAAACCCGAGGGGTGGGGGATGGCTACACCTTC. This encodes CASSQTRGVGDGYTF.

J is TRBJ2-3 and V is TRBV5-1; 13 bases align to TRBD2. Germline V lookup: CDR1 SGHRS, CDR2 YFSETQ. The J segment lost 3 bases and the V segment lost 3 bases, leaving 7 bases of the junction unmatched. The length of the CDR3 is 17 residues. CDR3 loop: CASSSGTSGMMTDTQYF. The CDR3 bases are TGCGCCAGCAGCTCTGGGACTAGCGGGATGATGACAGATACGCAGTATTTT.

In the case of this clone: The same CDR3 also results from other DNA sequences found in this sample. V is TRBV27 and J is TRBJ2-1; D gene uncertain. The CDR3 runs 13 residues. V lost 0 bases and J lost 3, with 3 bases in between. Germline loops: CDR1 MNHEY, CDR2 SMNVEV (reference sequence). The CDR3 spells CASSLSSYNEQFF. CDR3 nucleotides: TGTGCCAGCAGTTTATCTAGCTACAATGAGCAGTTCTTC.